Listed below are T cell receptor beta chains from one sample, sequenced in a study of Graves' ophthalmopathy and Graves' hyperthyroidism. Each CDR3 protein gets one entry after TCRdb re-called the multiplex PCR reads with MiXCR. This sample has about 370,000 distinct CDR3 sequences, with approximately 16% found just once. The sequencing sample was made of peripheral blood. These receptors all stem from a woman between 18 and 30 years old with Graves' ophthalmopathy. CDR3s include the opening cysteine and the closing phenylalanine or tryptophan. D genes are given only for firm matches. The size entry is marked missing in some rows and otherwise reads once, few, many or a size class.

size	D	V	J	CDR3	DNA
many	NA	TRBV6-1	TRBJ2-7	CASSVETYEQYF	TGTGCCAGCAGTGTAGAGACTTACGAGCAGTACTTC
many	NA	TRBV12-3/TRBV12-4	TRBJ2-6	CASSVWQGISSGANVLTF	TGTGCCAGCAGTGTTTGGCAGGGTATCTCCTCTGGGGCCAACGTCCTGACTTTC
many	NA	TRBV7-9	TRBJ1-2	CASSSTWGCTF	TGTGCCAGCAGCTCTACATGGGGCTGCACCTTC
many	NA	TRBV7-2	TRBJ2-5	CASSLGVAQREETQYF	TGTGCCAGCAGCTTAGGAGTAGCGCAAAGGGAAGAGACCCAGTACTTC
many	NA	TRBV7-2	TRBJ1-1	CASSLVRAGVTEAFF	TGTGCCAGCAGCTTAGTAAGGGCAGGAGTCACTGAAGCTTTCTTT
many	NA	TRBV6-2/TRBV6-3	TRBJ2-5	CASSYGGNQETQYF	TGTGCCAGCAGTTACGGCGGCAACCAAGAGACCCAGTACTTC
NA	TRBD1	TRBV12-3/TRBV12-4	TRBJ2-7	CASTEGQTREQYF	TGTGCCAGCACCGAGGGACAGACTCGAGAGCAGTACTTC
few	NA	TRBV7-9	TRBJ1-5	CASSLDSDQPQHF	TGTGCCAGCAGCTTAGACTCAGATCAGCCCCAGCATTTT
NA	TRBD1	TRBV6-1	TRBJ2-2	CASSELGQGSGELFF	TGTGCCAGCAGTGAACTGGGACAGGGGTCCGGGGAGCTGTTTTTT
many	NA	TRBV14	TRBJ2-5	CASSQGGGLQETQYF	TGTGCCAGCAGCCAAGGCGGTGGACTGCAAGAGACCCAGTACTTC
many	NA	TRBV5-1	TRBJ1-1	CASSRVGTRADTEAFF	TGCGCCAGCAGCAGGGTGGGGACCCGAGCGGACACTGAAGCTTTCTTT
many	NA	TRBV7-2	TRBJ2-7	CASSLRETGKQYF	TGTGCCAGCAGCTTAAGGGAGACAGGAAAGCAGTACTTC
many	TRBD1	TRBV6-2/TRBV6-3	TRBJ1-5	CASTEPGGHQPQHF	TGTGCCAGCACCGAACCAGGGGGCCATCAGCCCCAGCATTTT
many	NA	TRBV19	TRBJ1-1	CASSIGRGARTEAFF	TGTGCCAGTAGTATAGGGCGGGGGGCGAGGACTGAAGCTTTCTTT
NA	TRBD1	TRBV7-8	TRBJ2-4	CASSLGGGQGENIQYF	TGTGCCAGCAGCTTAGGTGGGGGACAGGGGGAGAACATTCAGTACTTC
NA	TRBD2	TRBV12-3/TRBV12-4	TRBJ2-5	CASSPLSGRAVETQYF	TGTGCCAGCAGCCCACTTAGCGGGAGGGCCGTAGAGACCCAGTACTTC
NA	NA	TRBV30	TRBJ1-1	CAWSPGANTEAFF	TGTGCCTGGAGTCCCGGAGCGAACACTGAAGCTTTCTTT
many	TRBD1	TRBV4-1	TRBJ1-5	CASSHNTGETQPQHF	TGCGCCAGCAGCCACAATACAGGGGAGACTCAGCCCCAGCATTTT
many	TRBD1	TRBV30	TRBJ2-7	CAWSVSGQGLYEQYF	TGTGCCTGGAGTGTATCTGGACAGGGGCTCTACGAGCAGTACTTC
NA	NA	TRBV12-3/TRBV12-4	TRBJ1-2	CASSVTDNYGYTF	TGTGCCAGCAGTGTGACGGACAACTATGGCTACACCTTC
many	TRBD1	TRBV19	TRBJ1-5	CASRALGQGLLGNQPQHF	TGTGCCAGTAGGGCTCTCGGACAGGGTCTTCTGGGCAATCAGCCCCAGCATTTT
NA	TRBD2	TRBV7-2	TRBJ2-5	CASSGRGGREETRYF	TGTGCCAGCAGCGGGAGAGGTGGGAGGGAGGAGACCCGGTACTTC
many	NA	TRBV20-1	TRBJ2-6	CSARPGNSGANVLTF	TGCAGTGCTAGACCAGGGAACTCTGGGGCCAACGTCCTGACTTTC
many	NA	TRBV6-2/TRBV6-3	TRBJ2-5	CASSYSPQEVGEETQYF	TGTGCCAGCAGTTACTCGCCCCAAGAGGTGGGGGAGGAGACCCAGTACTTC
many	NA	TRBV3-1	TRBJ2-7	CASSHLGQGRYEQYF	TGTGCCAGCAGCCATCTCGGTCAAGGCCGCTACGAGCAGTACTTC
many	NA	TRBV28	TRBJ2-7	CASSYRPGGEQYF	TGTGCCAGCAGTTACCGTCCGGGTGGCGAGCAGTACTTC
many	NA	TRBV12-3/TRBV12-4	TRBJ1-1	CASSLGVAMNTEAFF	TGTGCCAGCAGTTTAGGGGTAGCTATGAACACTGAAGCTTTCTTT
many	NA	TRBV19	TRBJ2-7	CASSMRGAYEQYF	TGTGCCAGTAGTATGAGAGGGGCCTACGAGCAGTACTTC
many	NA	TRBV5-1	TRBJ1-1	CASSSGPERGLEAFF	TGCGCCAGCAGCTCGGGGCCCGAAAGAGGATTGGAAGCTTTCTTT
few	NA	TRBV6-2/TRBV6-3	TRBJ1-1	CASRRSGGENEAFF	TGTGCCAGCAGAAGGTCCGGGGGCGAGAATGAAGCTTTCTTT
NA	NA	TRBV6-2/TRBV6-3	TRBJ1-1	CASRRGQSDTEAFF	TGTGCCAGCAGGAGAGGACAATCCGACACTGAAGCTTTCTTT
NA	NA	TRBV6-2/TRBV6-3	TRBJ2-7	CASIYPQQRESHEQYF	TGTGCCAGCATTTACCCCCAGCAGAGGGAGTCCCACGAGCAGTACTTC
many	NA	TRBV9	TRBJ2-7	CASSPVVSSYEQYF	TGTGCCAGCAGTCCCGTCGTTAGCTCCTACGAGCAGTACTTC
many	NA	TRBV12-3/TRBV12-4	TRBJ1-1	CASSWGSEAFF	TGTGCCAGCAGTTGGGGGAGCGAAGCTTTCTTT
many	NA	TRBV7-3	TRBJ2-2	CASSLFGGGTEEPGELFF	TGTGCCAGCAGCTTATTCGGCGGCGGGACAGAGGAGCCCGGGGAGCTGTTTTTT
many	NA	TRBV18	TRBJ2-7	CASSTTSASYEQYF	TGTGCCAGCTCAACGACGAGCGCCTCCTACGAGCAGTACTTC
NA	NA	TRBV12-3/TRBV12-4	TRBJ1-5	CASSFSMGNQPQHF	TGTGCCAGCAGTTTCTCAATGGGGAATCAGCCCCAGCATTTT
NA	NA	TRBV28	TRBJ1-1	CASSSIGGETEAFF	TGTGCCAGCAGCTCCATCGGTGGGGAAACTGAAGCTTTCTTT
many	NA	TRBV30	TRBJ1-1	CAWSVRWGPTEAFF	TGTGCCTGGAGTGTAAGATGGGGACCCACTGAAGCTTTCTTT
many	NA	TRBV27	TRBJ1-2	CASSSSGRVHGYTF	TGTGCCAGCAGTTCATCTGGCAGGGTCCATGGCTACACCTTC
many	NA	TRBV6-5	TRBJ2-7	CASRPLKGMGSYEQYF	TGTGCCAGCAGACCCCTTAAGGGGATGGGATCCTACGAGCAGTACTTC
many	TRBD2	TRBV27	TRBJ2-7	CASSLPPTTSGRYYEQYF	TGTGCCAGCAGTTTACCCCCAACGACTAGCGGGAGGTATTACGAGCAGTACTTC
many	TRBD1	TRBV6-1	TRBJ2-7	CASSTPTGQGAYEQYF	TGTGCCAGCAGTACCCCAACGGGACAGGGCGCCTACGAGCAGTACTTC
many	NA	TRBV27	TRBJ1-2	CASSLDPGGLYGYTF	TGTGCCAGCAGTTTAGACCCGGGGGGGCTTTATGGCTACACCTTC
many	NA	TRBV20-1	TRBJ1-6	CSARPEPGSPLHF	TGCAGTGCTAGGCCCGAACCGGGTTCACCCCTCCACTTT
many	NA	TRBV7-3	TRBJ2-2	CASSLDRLGELFF	TGTGCCAGCAGCTTAGATCGCCTCGGGGAGCTGTTTTTT
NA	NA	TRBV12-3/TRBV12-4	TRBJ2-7	CASRLEALHEQYF	TGTGCCAGCAGATTGGAGGCCCTCCACGAGCAGTACTTC
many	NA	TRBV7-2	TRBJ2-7	CASSLVRFAGRSSYEQYF	TGTGCCAGCAGCTTAGTTAGGTTTGCGGGTCGGAGCTCCTACGAGCAGTACTTC
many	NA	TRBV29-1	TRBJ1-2	CSVEGAQGDYGYTF	TGCAGCGTTGAAGGGGCGCAGGGAGACTATGGCTACACCTTC
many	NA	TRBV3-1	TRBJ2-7	CASTQGGRNEQYF	TGTGCCAGCACCCAAGGGGGGAGGAACGAGCAGTACTTC
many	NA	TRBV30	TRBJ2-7	CAWSQEPSYEQYF	TGTGCCTGGAGCCAGGAGCCCTCCTACGAGCAGTACTTC
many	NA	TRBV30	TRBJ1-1	CAWYRVSLTEAFF	TGTGCCTGGTACAGGGTCTCCCTAACTGAAGCTTTCTTT
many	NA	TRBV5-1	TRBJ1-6	CASSLQPEDSPLHF	TGCGCCAGCAGCTTGCAACCGGAGGATTCACCCCTCCACTTT
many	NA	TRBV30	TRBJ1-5	CAWRGHGDQPQHF	TGTGCCTGGAGGGGGCACGGGGATCAGCCCCAGCATTTT
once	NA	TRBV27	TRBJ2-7	CASSFQGSGFYEQYF	TGTGCCAGCAGTTTTCAGGGGAGCGGATTCTACGAGCAGTACTTC
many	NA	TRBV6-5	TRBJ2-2	CATRLEGGHTGELFF	TGTGCCACCCGCCTGGAGGGAGGCCACACCGGGGAGCTGTTTTTT
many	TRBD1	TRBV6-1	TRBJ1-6	CASRPRPTGGINSPLHF	TGTGCCAGCAGACCGCGCCCGACAGGGGGCATTAATTCACCCCTCCACTTT
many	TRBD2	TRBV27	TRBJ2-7	CASSSQRGSYEQYF	TGTGCCAGCAGTTCCCAGCGGGGTTCCTACGAGCAGTACTTC
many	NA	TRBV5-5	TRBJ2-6	CASSLITPSGANVLTF	TGTGCCAGCAGCTTAATTACCCCATCTGGGGCCAACGTCCTGACTTTC
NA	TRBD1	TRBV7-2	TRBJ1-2	CASSIPGQDGGYTF	TGTGCCAGCAGCATCCCGGGACAGGATGGTGGCTACACCTTC